The clone carrying this TCR beta chain was detected only a few times. The antigen is undetermined. The data derive from a study of radiation and T cells in renal cell carcinoma. Study outcomes and limitations: Irradiated tumors held more dominant CDR3 motifs than control tumors. In nephrectomy-only tumors, top 100 clonotypes averaged around 40%, versus 54% irradiated.

Clones were read by immunoSEQ multiplex PCR, and TCRdb kept only the in-frame ones, dropping some. The sample yields about 14,000 clones, around 50% seen once. Treatment of the sample: treatment-naive control, cytoreductive nephrectomy. Control tumors came from treatment-naive patients without prior radiation. The V gene end was trimmed by 0 bases and the J gene end by 9 bases; junction bases not matched to a gene: 9. Germline V gene sequence: CDR1 LGHNT, CDR2 FRNRAP. This CDR3 has 16 residues. This clonotype was obtained from a man aged 50 or older with renal cell carcinoma. The chain links TRBV12-5 to TRBJ2-4, with 9 nucleotides matching TRBD2. The material sequenced was tumor tissue, taken from a patient whose treatment was nephrectomy without radiotherapy. CDR3 in amino acids: CASGLVDGGGATIQYF. The CDR3 DNA follows: TGTGCTAGTGGTTTGGTAGACGGCGGGGGGGCCACCATTCAGTACTTC.